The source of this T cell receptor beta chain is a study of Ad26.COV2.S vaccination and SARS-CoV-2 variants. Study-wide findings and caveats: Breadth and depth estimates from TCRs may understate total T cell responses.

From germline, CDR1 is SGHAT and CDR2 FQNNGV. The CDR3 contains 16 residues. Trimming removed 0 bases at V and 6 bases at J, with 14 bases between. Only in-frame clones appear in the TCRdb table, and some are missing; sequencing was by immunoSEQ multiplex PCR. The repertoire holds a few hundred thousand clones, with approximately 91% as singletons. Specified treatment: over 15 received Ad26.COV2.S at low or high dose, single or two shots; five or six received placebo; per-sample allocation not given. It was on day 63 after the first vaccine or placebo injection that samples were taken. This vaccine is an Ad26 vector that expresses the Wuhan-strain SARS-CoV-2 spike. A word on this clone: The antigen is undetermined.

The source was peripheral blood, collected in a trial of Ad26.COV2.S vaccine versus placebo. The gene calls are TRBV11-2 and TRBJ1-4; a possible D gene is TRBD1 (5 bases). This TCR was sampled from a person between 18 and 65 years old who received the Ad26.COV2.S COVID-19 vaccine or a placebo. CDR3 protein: CASSLDFGGGDEKLFF. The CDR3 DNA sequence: TGTGCCAGCAGCTTAGATTTCGGAGGAGGGGATGAAAAACTGTTTTTT.